These T cell receptor beta chains were read from a single sample in a study of breast tumors, draining lymph nodes, adjacent tissues. Each CDR3 protein gets one entry after TCRdb re-called the multiplex PCR reads with MiXCR. The sample carries around 130,000 distinct CDR3 sequences, 30% to 35% recorded once. Sequencing used axillary lymph node tissue. These receptors originate from a female donor with breast cancer. Some clones in this sample may be carry-over from other donors' samples. Both conserved end residues are part of each CDR3. The order of the fields is D gene, J gene, clone size, V gene, CDR3 protein, CDR3 DNA. D genes are given only for firm matches. Clone size, where shown, is once, few, many, or a class for clones that have expanded.

>TRBD2|TRBJ2-3|NA|TRBV7-9
CASSVGTSVDTQYF
TGTGCCAGCAGCGTCGGGACTAGCGTAGATACGCAGTATTTT
>NA|TRBJ1-5|NA|TRBV6-6
CASRYGSTDQPQHF
TGTGCCAGCCGTTACGGCTCGACTGATCAGCCCCAGCATTTT
>NA|TRBJ2-1|many|TRBV29-1
CSVEIRSGHYNEQFF
TGCAGCGTTGAAATCCGGTCAGGGCACTACAATGAGCAGTTCTTC
>NA|TRBJ1-6|many|TRBV7-3
CASSLVPGDYNSPLHF
TGTGCCAGCAGCTTAGTCCCAGGGGACTATAATTCACCCCTCCACTTT
>NA|TRBJ2-3|many|TRBV9
CASSLRRGREPDTQYF
TGTGCCAGCAGCCTGAGGAGGGGCCGGGAACCTGATACGCAGTATTTT
>TRBD2|TRBJ2-3|many|TRBV6-1
CASGRAGDYTDTQYF
TGTGCCAGCGGGCGAGCGGGGGACTACACAGATACGCAGTATTTT
>NA|TRBJ2-3|many|TRBV19
CASSTPTDTQYF
TGTGCCAGTAGTACTCCTACAGATACGCAGTATTTT
>NA|TRBJ1-6|NA|TRBV6-6
CASRPHHF
TGTGCCAGCAGACCACACCACTTT
>NA|TRBJ2-1|many|TRBV6-5
CASSYVGTMAYNEQFF
TGTGCCAGCAGTTACGTCGGGACAATGGCCTACAATGAGCAGTTCTTC
>TRBD2|TRBJ2-7|many|TRBV19
CASSIQAGGRHEQYF
TGTGCCAGTAGTATACAAGCGGGGGGCCGGCACGAGCAGTACTTC
>TRBD1|TRBJ1-2|many|TRBV28
CASSRDRGVGNYGYTF
TGTGCCAGCAGCAGGGACAGGGGAGTGGGTAACTATGGCTACACCTTC
>NA|TRBJ2-3|many|TRBV18
CASSPTGTSYSYF
TGTGCCAGCTCACCTACCGGGACAAGCTATTCGTATTTT
>NA|TRBJ1-3|many|TRBV30
CAWSVPVRGNTIYF
TGTGCCTGGAGTGTACCTGTGAGGGGAAACACCATATATTTT
>NA|TRBJ2-3|many|TRBV15
CATSRGSSSDTQYF
TGTGCCACCAGCAGAGGTTCGAGCTCAGATACGCAGTATTTT
>NA|TRBJ1-3|many|TRBV6-5
CASSLDSLSGNTIYF
TGTGCCAGCAGCCTGGACAGCCTCTCTGGAAACACCATATATTTT
>TRBD1|TRBJ1-2|many|TRBV6-4
CASSPEGQGGRRTF
TGTGCCAGCAGTCCCGAGGGACAGGGGGGGCGTAGGACCTTC
>NA|TRBJ1-5|many|TRBV6-1
CASSESGGNQPQHF
TGTGCCAGCAGTGAGTCGGGGGGGAATCAGCCCCAGCATTTT
>NA|TRBJ1-2|NA|TRBV6-5
CASSHSGGGYGYTF
TGTGCCAGCAGTCACTCAGGAGGTGGCTACGGCTACACCTTC
>NA|TRBJ1-1|NA|TRBV6-5
CASSYILNREGAFF
TGTGCCAGCAGTTATATTCTTAATCGGGAAGGAGCTTTCTTT
>TRBD1|TRBJ2-5|many|TRBV7-9
CASRRQGAGETQYF
TGTGCCAGCAGAAGACAGGGGGCAGGAGAGACCCAGTACTTC
>TRBD2|TRBJ2-3|NA|TRBV7-6
CASSRETGGGVTDPQYF
TGTGCCAGCAGCCGAGAGACCGGGGGGGGCGTCACAGATCCGCAGTATTTT
>TRBD1|TRBJ1-6|many|TRBV20-1
CSAPSTGTTNSPLHF
TGCAGTGCCCCCTCGACAGGGACCACAAATTCACCCCTCCACTTT
>NA|TRBJ2-2|many|TRBV5-1
CASSSALGTQNTGELFF
TGCGCCAGCAGCTCCGCCCTCGGGACACAGAACACCGGGGAGCTGTTTTTT
>TRBD2|TRBJ2-1|many|TRBV20-1
CSARDPASGGGTYNEQFF
TGCAGTGCTAGAGATCCCGCTAGCGGGGGGGGGACCTACAATGAGCAGTTCTTC
>TRBD1|TRBJ1-3|many|TRBV5-6
CASSWGGQDGNTIYF
TGTGCCAGCAGCTGGGGGGGACAGGATGGAAACACCATATATTTT
>TRBD1|TRBJ1-4|many|TRBV6-5
CASSLLQGATNEKLFF
TGTGCCAGCAGTTTGCTTCAGGGGGCAACTAATGAAAAACTGTTTTTT
>TRBD2|TRBJ2-3|many|TRBV12-3/TRBV12-4
CASRRAGGSTDTQYF
TGTGCCAGCAGGAGAGCGGGGGGGAGCACAGATACGCAGTATTTT